A selection of T cell receptor beta chains follows, all from one sample in a study of Graves' ophthalmopathy and Graves' hyperthyroidism. TCRdb passed the multiplex PCR reads through MiXCR, listing each CDR3 protein once. The sample includes around 1,000,000 distinct CDR3 sequences, about two fifths seen only once; the top ten take approximately 12%. Specimen: peripheral blood or thyroid tissue (not recorded which). Source of these receptors: an adult man with Graves' hyperthyroidism. CDR3s include the opening cysteine and the closing phenylalanine or tryptophan. The order of the fields is J gene, clone size, V gene, D gene, CDR3 protein, CDR3 DNA. D genes are given only for firm matches. A row's size may be missing; if present it is once, few, many or a size class.

J: TRBJ2-5
size: .
V: TRBV6-5
D: TRBD2
CDR3: CASSYSGLAGPQETQYF
DNA: TGTGCCAGCAGTTACTCCGGACTAGCGGGACCCCAAGAGACCCAGTACTTC

J: TRBJ2-7
size: .
V: TRBV7-9
D: TRBD2
CDR3: CASSLGLAGSEQYF
DNA: TGTGCTAGCAGCTTAGGTCTAGCGGGAAGCGAGCAGTACTTC

J: TRBJ2-5
size: many
V: TRBV11-2
D: .
CDR3: CASSLERSGRETQYF
DNA: TGTGCCAGCAGCTTAGAACGCTCTGGGCGGGAGACCCAGTACTTC

J: TRBJ1-1
size: many
V: TRBV5-1
D: .
CDR3: CASSYAGRGNTEAFF
DNA: TGCGCCAGCAGCTACGCGGGACGCGGGAACACTGAAGCTTTCTTT

J: TRBJ1-6
size: .
V: TRBV10-3
D: .
CDR3: CAISEGHNSPLHF
DNA: TGTGCCATCAGTGAGGGACATAATTCACCCCTCCACTTT

J: TRBJ2-5
size: few
V: TRBV5-4
D: TRBD2
CDR3: CASSSPGLAGGPRETQYF
DNA: TGTGCCAGCAGCTCTCCGGGACTAGCGGGAGGGCCCAGAGAGACCCAGTACTTC

J: TRBJ1-6
size: .
V: TRBV15
D: .
CDR3: CARDRSQRNSPLHF
DNA: TGTGCTAGAGATAGGTCGCAGAGAAATTCACCCCTCCACTTT

J: TRBJ2-2
size: .
V: TRBV7-3
D: .
CDR3: CASSLVQGIRTGELFF
DNA: TGTGCCAGCAGCTTAGTCCAGGGGATAAGGACCGGGGAGCTGTTTTTT

J: TRBJ2-7
size: many
V: TRBV7-2
D: .
CDR3: CASSPLGGRSYEQYF
DNA: TGTGCCAGCAGCCCTCTCGGGGGCCGGTCCTACGAGCAGTACTTC

J: TRBJ1-1
size: many
V: TRBV29-1
D: .
CDR3: CSAESGGNTEAFF
DNA: TGCAGCGCGGAATCAGGTGGGAACACTGAAGCTTTCTTT

J: TRBJ1-2
size: .
V: TRBV15
D: TRBD1
CDR3: CATSTSGGQGGYTF
DNA: TGTGCCACCAGCACTTCAGGGGGACAAGGTGGCTACACCTTC

J: TRBJ2-5
size: many
V: TRBV7-9
D: TRBD2
CDR3: CASSARGGETQYF
DNA: TGTGCCAGCAGCGCCCGGGGGGGAGAGACCCAGTACTTC

J: TRBJ2-3
size: few
V: TRBV10-2
D: .
CDR3: CASSQGSTGPDTQYF
DNA: TGTGCCAGCAGCCAAGGGAGTACGGGGCCAGATACGCAGTATTTT

J: TRBJ2-7
size: few
V: TRBV20-1
D: TRBD1
CDR3: CSASLGTGPYEQYF
DNA: TGCAGTGCTAGTCTCGGGACAGGCCCCTACGAGCAGTACTTC

J: TRBJ1-4
size: many
V: TRBV7-9
D: TRBD1
CDR3: CASSSPRTGEGTNEKLFF
DNA: TGTGCCAGCAGCTCGCCGAGGACAGGGGAGGGAACTAATGAAAAACTGTTTTTT

J: TRBJ1-1
size: .
V: TRBV29-1
D: TRBD1
CDR3: CSARQGTNTEAFF
DNA: TGCAGCGCAAGACAGGGGACGAACACTGAAGCTTTCTTT

J: TRBJ2-3
size: .
V: TRBV5-6
D: .
CDR3: CASSDVKGGTDTQYF
DNA: TGTGCCAGCAGCGACGTGAAAGGGGGTACAGATACGCAGTATTTT

J: TRBJ1-2
size: many
V: TRBV19
D: .
CDR3: CASSIDGRTGYTF
DNA: TGTGCCAGTAGTATAGATGGGAGGACGGGCTACACCTTC

J: TRBJ2-7
size: few
V: TRBV29-1
D: .
CDR3: CSVEEQGGYEQYF
DNA: TGCAGCGTTGAAGAACAGGGAGGCTACGAGCAGTACTTC

J: TRBJ2-7
size: .
V: TRBV7-2
D: TRBD1
CDR3: CASRNRGAYEQYF
DNA: TGTGCCAGCAGAAACAGGGGGGCCTACGAGCAGTACTTC

J: TRBJ1-2
size: many
V: TRBV6-5
D: TRBD1
CDR3: CASSKDRGLSSYTF
DNA: TGTGCCAGCAGTAAGGACAGGGGGCTTAGTAGCTACACCTTC

J: TRBJ2-7
size: few
V: TRBV29-1
D: TRBD2
CDR3: CSVECKAPGGEQYF
DNA: TGCAGCGTTGAATGCAAAGCGCCGGGGGGCGAGCAGTACTTC

J: TRBJ1-2
size: .
V: TRBV19
D: .
CDR3: CASSMGIYGYTF
DNA: TGTGCCAGTAGTATGGGGATCTATGGCTACACCTTC

J: TRBJ1-5
size: .
V: TRBV10-2
D: TRBD1
CDR3: CASSAGQGGQPQHF
DNA: TGCGCCAGCAGTGCCGGACAGGGGGGGCAGCCCCAGCATTTT

J: TRBJ2-7
size: many
V: TRBV7-8
D: TRBD1
CDR3: CASSEWTGIGAYEQYF
DNA: TGTGCCAGCAGCGAGTGGACAGGGATTGGGGCCTACGAGCAGTACTTC

J: TRBJ2-2
size: .
V: TRBV30
D: .
CDR3: CAWSVWVHRTGELFF
DNA: TGTGCCTGGAGTGTATGGGTACATCGCACCGGGGAGCTGTTTTTT

J: TRBJ2-7
size: .
V: TRBV25-1
D: TRBD1
CDR3: CATRAQGEDEQYF
DNA: TGTGCCACTAGGGCACAGGGGGAAGACGAGCAGTACTTC

J: TRBJ1-5
size: few
V: TRBV12-3/TRBV12-4
D: TRBD1
CDR3: CASSLGTGIQPQHF
DNA: TGTGCCAGCAGCCTAGGGACAGGGATTCAGCCCCAGCATTTT

J: TRBJ2-5
size: many
V: TRBV24-1
D: TRBD1
CDR3: CATRDRGQTQYF
DNA: TGTGCCACCAGAGACAGGGGGCAGACCCAGTACTTC

J: TRBJ1-5
size: .
V: TRBV6-6
D: TRBD1
CDR3: CASRPGTVFNQPQHF
DNA: TGTGCCAGCAGACCCGGGACAGTTTTCAATCAGCCCCAGCATTTT

J: TRBJ2-5
size: many
V: TRBV20-1
D: TRBD2
CDR3: CSARPGLQLETQYF
DNA: TGCAGTGCTAGACCGGGACTACAGTTGGAGACCCAGTACTTC

J: TRBJ2-7
size: .
V: TRBV19
D: TRBD2
CDR3: CASSTQLAGDYEQYF
DNA: TGTGCCAGTAGTACCCAACTAGCGGGAGACTACGAGCAGTACTTC

J: TRBJ1-6
size: .
V: TRBV12-3/TRBV12-4
D: .
CDR3: CASSSPGAGDSPLHF
DNA: TGTGCCAGCAGTTCACCCGGGGCAGGAGATTCACCCCTCCACTTT

J: TRBJ2-7
size: few
V: TRBV7-9
D: TRBD1
CDR3: CASSLVFRTGNHEQYF
DNA: TGTGCCAGCAGTTTGGTGTTCCGGACAGGGAACCACGAGCAGTACTTC

J: TRBJ2-5
size: .
V: TRBV28
D: .
CDR3: CASSSRDLGNQETQYF
DNA: TGTGCCAGCAGTAGCCGGGACCTAGGAAACCAAGAGACCCAGTACTTC